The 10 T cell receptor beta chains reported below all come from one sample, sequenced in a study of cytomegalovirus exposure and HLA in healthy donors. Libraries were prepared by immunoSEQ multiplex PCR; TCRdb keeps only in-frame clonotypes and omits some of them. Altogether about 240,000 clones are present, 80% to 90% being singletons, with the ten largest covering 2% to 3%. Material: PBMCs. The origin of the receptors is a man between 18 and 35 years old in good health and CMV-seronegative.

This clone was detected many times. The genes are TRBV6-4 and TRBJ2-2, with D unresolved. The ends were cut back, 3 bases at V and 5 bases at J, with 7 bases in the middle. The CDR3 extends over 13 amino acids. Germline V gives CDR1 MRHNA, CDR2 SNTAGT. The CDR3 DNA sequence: TGTGCCAGCAGTGATCGGGTTACCGGGGAGCTGTTTTTT. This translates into CASSDRVTGELFF.

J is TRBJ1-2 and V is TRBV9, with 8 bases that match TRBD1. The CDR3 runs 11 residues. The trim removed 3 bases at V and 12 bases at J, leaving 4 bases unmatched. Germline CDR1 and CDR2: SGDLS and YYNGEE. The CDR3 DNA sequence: TGTGCCAGCAGCGAGACAGGGGTGCACACCTTC. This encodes CASSETGVHTF.

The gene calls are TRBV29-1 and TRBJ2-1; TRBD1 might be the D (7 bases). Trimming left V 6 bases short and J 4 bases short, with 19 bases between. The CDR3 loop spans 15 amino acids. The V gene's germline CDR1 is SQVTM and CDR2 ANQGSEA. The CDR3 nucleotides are TGCAGCGTAGGAGGGGGCGACTCCGGATACAATGAGCAGTTCTTC. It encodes CSVGGGDSGYNEQFF.

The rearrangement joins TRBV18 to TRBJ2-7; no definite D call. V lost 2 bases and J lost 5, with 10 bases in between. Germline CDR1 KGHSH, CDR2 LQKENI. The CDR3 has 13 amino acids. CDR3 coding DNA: TGTGCCAGCTCACCATCTAGTTTCGACGAGCAGTACTTC. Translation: CASSPSSFDEQYF.

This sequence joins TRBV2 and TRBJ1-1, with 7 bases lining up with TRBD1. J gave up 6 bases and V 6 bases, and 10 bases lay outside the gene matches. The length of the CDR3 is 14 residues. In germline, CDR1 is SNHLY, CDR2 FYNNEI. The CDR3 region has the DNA TGTGCCAGCAGCGGGTCAGGGGGAGACTCTGAAGCTTTCTTT. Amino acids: CASSGSGGDSEAFF.

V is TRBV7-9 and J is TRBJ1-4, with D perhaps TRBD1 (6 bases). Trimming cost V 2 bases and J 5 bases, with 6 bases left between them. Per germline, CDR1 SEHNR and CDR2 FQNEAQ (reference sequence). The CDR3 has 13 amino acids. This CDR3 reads CASSLRGNEKLFF. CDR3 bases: TGTGCCAGCAGCTTAAGGGGGAATGAAAAACTGTTTTTT.

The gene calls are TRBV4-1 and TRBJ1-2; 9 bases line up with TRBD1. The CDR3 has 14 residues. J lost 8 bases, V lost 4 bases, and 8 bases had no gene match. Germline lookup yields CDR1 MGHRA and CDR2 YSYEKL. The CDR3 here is CASSRWTGEEGYTF. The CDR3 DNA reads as TGCGCCAGCAGCCGATGGACAGGGGAGGAAGGCTACACCTTC.

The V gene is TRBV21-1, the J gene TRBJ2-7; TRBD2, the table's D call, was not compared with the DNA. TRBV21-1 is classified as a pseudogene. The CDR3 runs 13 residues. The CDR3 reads CAAPLAGVYEQYF. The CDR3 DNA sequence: TGTGCCGCACCACTAGCGGGAGTATACGAGCAGTACTTC.

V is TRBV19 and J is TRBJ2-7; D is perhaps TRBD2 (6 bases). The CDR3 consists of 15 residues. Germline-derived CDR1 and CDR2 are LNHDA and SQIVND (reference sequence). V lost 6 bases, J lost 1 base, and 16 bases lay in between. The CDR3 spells CASSNLPGTSYEQYF. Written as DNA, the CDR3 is TGTGCCAGTAGCAACCTGCCGGGGACTTCCTACGAGCAGTACTTC.

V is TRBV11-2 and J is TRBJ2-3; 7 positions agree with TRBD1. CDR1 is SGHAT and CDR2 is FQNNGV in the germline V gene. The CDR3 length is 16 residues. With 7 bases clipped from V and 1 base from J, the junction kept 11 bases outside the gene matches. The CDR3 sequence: CASTFSQGRGTDTQYF. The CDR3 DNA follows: TGTGCCAGCACCTTCTCACAGGGGAGAGGCACAGATACGCAGTATTTT.